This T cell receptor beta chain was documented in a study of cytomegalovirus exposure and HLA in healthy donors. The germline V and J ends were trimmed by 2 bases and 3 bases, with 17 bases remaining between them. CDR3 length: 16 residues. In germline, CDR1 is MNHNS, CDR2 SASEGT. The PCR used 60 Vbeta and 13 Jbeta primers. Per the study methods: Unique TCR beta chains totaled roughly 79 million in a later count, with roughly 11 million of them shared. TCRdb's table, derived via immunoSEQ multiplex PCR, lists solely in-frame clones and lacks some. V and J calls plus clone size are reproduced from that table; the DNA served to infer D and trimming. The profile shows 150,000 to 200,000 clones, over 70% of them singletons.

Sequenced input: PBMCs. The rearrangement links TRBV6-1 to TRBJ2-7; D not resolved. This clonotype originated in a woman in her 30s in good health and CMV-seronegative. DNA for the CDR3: TGTGCCAGCAGTGAATCTACGATCACGTATGGCTACGAGCAGTACTTC. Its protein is CASSESTITYGYEQYF.